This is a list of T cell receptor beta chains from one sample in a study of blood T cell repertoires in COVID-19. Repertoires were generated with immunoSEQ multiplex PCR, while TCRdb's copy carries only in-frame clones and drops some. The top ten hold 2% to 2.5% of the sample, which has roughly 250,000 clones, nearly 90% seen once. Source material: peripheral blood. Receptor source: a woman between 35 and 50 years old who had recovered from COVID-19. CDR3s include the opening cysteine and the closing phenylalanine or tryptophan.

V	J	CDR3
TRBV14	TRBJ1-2	CASRPDRFYGYTF
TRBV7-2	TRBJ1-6	CASRGSSYNSPLHF
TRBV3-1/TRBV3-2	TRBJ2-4	CASSPTLDYPLAKNIQYF
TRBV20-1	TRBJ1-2	CSASRDRGHGYTF
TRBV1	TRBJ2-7	CTSSPNPDYSSYEQYF
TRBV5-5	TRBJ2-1	CASMRGIYDEQFF
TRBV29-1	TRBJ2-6	CSVEQGSSSGANVLTF
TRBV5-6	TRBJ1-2	CASSLYATAKSYGYTF
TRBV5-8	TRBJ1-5	CASSRIGVGQPQHF
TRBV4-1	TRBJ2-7	CASSRDRVRHEQYF
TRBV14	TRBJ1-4	CASSQTAGTAYEKLFF
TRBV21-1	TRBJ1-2	CASSGSPYGYTF
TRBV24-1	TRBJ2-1	CATSDGQRGAYNEQFF
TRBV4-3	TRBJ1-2	CASSHSTGTYGYTF
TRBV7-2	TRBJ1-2	CASSPGVKDGYTF
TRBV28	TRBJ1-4	CASSLQFSGWEKLFF
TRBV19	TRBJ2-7	CASSDTGTGPYEQYF
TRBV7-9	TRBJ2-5	CASSLAGGETQYF
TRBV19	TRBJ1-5	CASSLRVNQPQHF
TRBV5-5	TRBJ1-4	CASSLPTGGGNEKLFF
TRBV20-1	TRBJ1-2	CSSNRDGYTF
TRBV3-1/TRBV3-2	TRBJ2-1	CASSRAPHYNEQFF
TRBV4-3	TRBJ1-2	CASSQDEPDRTYGYTF
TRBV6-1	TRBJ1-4	CASSEGWAGDEKLFF
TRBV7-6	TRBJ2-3	CASSSTSDTQYF
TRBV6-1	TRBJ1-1	CASSEAADSRPFF
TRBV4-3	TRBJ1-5	CASSRQTDSNQPQHF
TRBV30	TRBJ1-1	CAWVRQGPMNTEAFF
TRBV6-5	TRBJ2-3	CASTADRGTDTQYF
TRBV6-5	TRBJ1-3	CASSYPGQGNGNTIYF
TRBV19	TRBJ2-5	CASSIGQGASGETQYF
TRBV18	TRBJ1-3	CASSLDRGPGNTIYF
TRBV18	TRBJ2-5	CASSLGLAGAETQYF
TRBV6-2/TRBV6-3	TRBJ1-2	CASSYTGGYGYTF
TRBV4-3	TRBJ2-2	CASRPSGAPNTGELFF
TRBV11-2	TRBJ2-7	CASSLRGPIYEQYF
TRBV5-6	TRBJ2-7	CASSLDGYEQYF